Following are 30 T cell receptor beta chains from one sample sequenced in a study of blood T cell repertoires in COVID-19 (dated by TCRdb to the early 2020s). The library relied on the immunoSEQ multiplex PCR assay. The table comes from immuneACCESS by way of TCRdb, which keeps in-frame sequences with V and J called. Part of the clones is missing from these tables; in studies checked, under half for an unresolved V gene and the rest for unknown reasons. This sample is represented by approximately 270,000 clones; under 85% of them were singletons. 0.7% to 1% of the sample is taken by the ten largest. The sample comprised peripheral blood. Source of these receptors: a human donor with COVID-19, enrolled during active disease. The donor label of this sample is uncertain.

V and J are TRBV27 and TRBJ2-1, with D perhaps matching TRBD1 (5 bases). In germline, CDR1 is MNHEY, CDR2 SMNVEV (reference sequence). The germline V and J ends were trimmed by 6 bases and 3 bases, with 6 bases remaining between them. The CDR3 has 12 residues. CDR3 protein: CASRDSYNEQFF. Written as DNA, the CDR3 is TGTGCCAGCAGAGACAGCTACAATGAGCAGTTCTTC.

The count of this clone is one. CDR3 nucleotides: TGCGCCAGCAGCTTGGACGGGACAGTAAACTATGGCTACACCTTC. Translating it yields CASSLDGTVNYGYTF. The chain recombines TRBV5-1 with TRBJ1-2, with 7 bases matching TRBD1. Germline V CDR1 and CDR2: SGHRS, YFSETQ. The CDR3 loop spans 15 amino acids. With V trimmed by 0 bases and J by 2 bases, 4 bases remained unmatched.

The chain joins TRBV11-2 to TRBJ2-7; D is possibly TRBD2 (6 bases). The ends were cut back, 0 bases at V and 2 bases at J, with 14 bases in the middle. Germline V lookup: CDR1 SGHAT, CDR2 FQNNGV. The CDR3 has 16 amino acids. CDR3: CASSLDRVSGAYEQYF. The DNA for the CDR3 is TGTGCCAGCAGCTTAGATCGGGTTAGCGGAGCCTACGAGCAGTACTTC.

This chain joins TRBV28 and TRBJ2-1; D is unclear. V was clipped by 7 bases and J by 2 bases, with 6 bases between them. Germline-derived CDR1 and CDR2 are MDHEN and SYDVKM. This CDR3 is built from 12 residues. The chain's CDR3 is CASIGAYNEQFF. CDR3 DNA: TGTGCCAGCATAGGAGCCTACAATGAGCAGTTCTTC.

V usage is TRBV18 and J usage is TRBJ1-1, with D perhaps matching TRBD1 (6 bases). The CDR3 contains 14 residues. Germline-derived CDR1 and CDR2 are KGHSH and LQKENI. Trimming removed 8 bases at V and 1 base at J, with 14 bases between. The CDR3: CASGMEQGNTEAFF. CDR3 DNA sequence: TGTGCCAGCGGGATGGAACAGGGGAACACTGAAGCTTTCTTT. Filled out from reference TRBV18 and TRBJ1-1, the complete variable domain reads NAGVMQNPRHLVRRRGQEARLRCSPMKGHSHVYWYRQLPEEGLKFMVYLQKENIIDESGMPKERFSAEFPKEGPSILRIQQVVRGDSAAYFCASGMEQGNTEAFFGQGTRLTVV.

V and J are TRBV13 and TRBJ2-7; TRBD2 aligns across 13 bases. The CDR3 is 15 residues long. The V segment lost 4 bases and the J segment 2 bases; nucleotides outside the gene matches: 2. Germline V gives CDR1 PRHDT, CDR2 FYEKMQ (reference sequence). CDR3 in amino acids: CASSSGLAGTYEQYF. The CDR3 nucleotides are TGTGCCAGCAGCTCGGGACTAGCGGGAACCTACGAGCAGTACTTC.

This chain links TRBV7-2 with TRBJ1-2; tentatively, D is TRBD1 (6 bases). Germline lookup yields CDR1 SGHTA and CDR2 FQGNSA. The CDR3 sequence is 13 residues long. Trimming removed 6 bases from V and 4 bases from J, with 12 bases in between. The CDR3: CASRSTGPYGYTF. In DNA, the CDR3 is TGTGCCAGCAGATCCACAGGGCCCTATGGCTACACCTTC.

V is TRBV20-1 and J is TRBJ2-7, with D possibly being TRBD2 (6 bases). The length of the CDR3 is 13 residues. CDR1 is DFQATT, CDR2 SNEGSKA, per germline (reference sequence). Deletions cut 3 bases from V and 6 bases from J, with 15 bases between. The CDR3, as DNA: TGCAGTGCTAGTGGTAGCGGAGTCCGCGAGCAGTACTTC. It is translated as CSASGSGVREQYF.

This clone appeared once. The chain is built from TRBV12-3 or TRBV12-4 and TRBJ2-2; 8 bases align to TRBD2. This CDR3 has 13 amino acids. J gave up 6 bases and V 6 bases, and 3 bases lay outside the gene matches. This CDR3 is CASRPTSAGELFF. The CDR3 region has the DNA TGTGCCAGCAGGCCGACTAGCGCCGGGGAGCTGTTTTTT.

This clone has more than one count but fewer than ten. This chain uses TRBV2 with TRBJ2-7, with 10 positions matching TRBD1. This CDR3 is 14 amino acids long. CDR1 is SNHLY and CDR2 is FYNNEI in the germline V gene. Trimming cost V 9 bases and J 3 bases; bases outside gene matches: 8. The chain's CDR3 is CASKRDRGHYEQYF. The CDR3 DNA is TGTGCCAGTAAACGGGACAGGGGTCACTACGAGCAGTACTTC.

This chain connects TRBV27 to TRBJ1-6; no firm D call. This CDR3 contains 14 residues. CDR1 is MNHEY and CDR2 is SMNVEV in the germline V gene (reference sequence). V lost 4 bases and J lost 0, with 4 bases in between. Written as DNA, the CDR3 is TGTGCCAGCAGTTACAGCTCCTATAATTCACCCCTCCACTTT. It encodes CASSYSSYNSPLHF.

This sequence joins TRBV30 and TRBJ1-6; a weak D match, TRBD1 (6 bases). Trimming removed 4 bases at V and 8 bases at J, with 15 bases between. CDR3 size: 14 residues. Germline V gene sequence: CDR1 GTSNPN, CDR2 SVGIG (reference sequence). The CDR3 loop is CAWTLGGVDSPLHF. The CDR3 DNA follows: TGTGCCTGGACCCTAGGGGGGGTTGATTCACCCCTCCACTTT.

V gene TRBV18 combines with J gene TRBJ2-1; 8 nucleotides match TRBD2. The germline V gene has CDR1 KGHSH and CDR2 LQKENI. J was trimmed by 8 bases and V by 3 bases; bases with no gene match: 3. The CDR3 runs 13 residues. In nucleotides, the CDR3 is TGTGCCAGCTCACCGGGACTAGGGGATGAGCAGTTCTTC. Protein: CASSPGLGDEQFF.

As for this clone: The junction departs from germline at one end; a sequencing error may be responsible. This sequence joins TRBV28 and TRBJ2-2; 7 nucleotides align to TRBD1. The CDR3 spans 16 residues. Germline loops: CDR1 MDHEN, CDR2 SYDVKM. CDR3 bases: TGTGCCAGCAGTTTTGGCGACTACAGGGGCACCAGGGAGCTGTTTTTT. Protein: CASSFGDYRGTRELFF.

This rearrangement joins TRBV6-5 to TRBJ2-1; 8 nucleotides line up with TRBD2. CDR1 is MNHEY and CDR2 is SVGAGI in the germline V gene. V was clipped by 0 bases and J by 9 bases; unmatched bases: 10. The CDR3 covers 16 residues. The CDR3 DNA sequence: TGTGCCAGCAGTTACTCCCAGCGGGAGATTGGGGGTGAGCAGTTCTTC. It translates to CASSYSQREIGGEQFF.

The chain couples TRBV30 to TRBJ1-6; no reliable D call. V lost 3 bases and J 4 bases, leaving 19 bases between the germline ends. The CDR3 sequence is 17 residues long. The germline CDR1 and CDR2 sequences are GTSNPN and SVGIG (reference sequence). CDR3 protein: CAWSRGNSGIYNSPLHF. CDR3 sequence (DNA): TGTGCCTGGAGCCGCGGGAATTCCGGGATATATAATTCACCCCTCCACTTT.

The chain joins TRBV6-1 to TRBJ2-7, with a weak D call TRBD2 (5 bases). Trimming removed 3 bases from V and 4 bases from J, with 16 bases in between. The CDR3 has 15 amino acids. Germline V gives CDR1 MNHNS, CDR2 SASEGT. The CDR3 region is CASSDLPGSAYEQYF. The CDR3 DNA sequence: TGTGCCAGCAGTGACCTCCCGGGGAGTGCTTACGAGCAGTACTTC.

The chain uses TRBV11-2 and TRBJ2-3, with 12 bases identical to TRBD2. This CDR3 has 18 amino acids. Germline CDR1 is SGHAT and CDR2 is FQNNGV. The V segment lost 2 bases and the J segment 3 bases; nucleotides outside the gene matches: 9. The CDR3 sequence is CASSLKGASGRATDTQYF. CDR3 nucleotides: TGTGCCAGCAGCTTAAAGGGGGCTAGCGGGAGGGCAACAGATACGCAGTATTTT.

The chain carries TRBV27 and TRBJ1-5; D is perhaps TRBD1 (5 bases). The CDR3 spans 15 residues. Trimming cost V 6 bases and J 6 bases, with 18 bases left between them. The germline V gene has CDR1 MNHEY and CDR2 SMNVEV (reference sequence). In DNA, the CDR3 is TGTGCCAGCAGCTCCGCCAGGGAGGGGTCTCAGCCCCAGCATTTT. Translated, it gives CASSSAREGSQPQHF.

This rearrangement joins TRBV9 to TRBJ2-2; 11 positions agree with TRBD2. This CDR3 has 17 residues. Germline-derived CDR1 and CDR2 are SGDLS and YYNGEE. The junction had 4 bases not matched to a gene; V was cut back by 0 bases and J by 3 bases. DNA for the CDR3: TGTGCCAGCAGCGTAGCTGAGGGACTAGCGGACACCGGGGAGCTGTTTTTT. Residues: CASSVAEGLADTGELFF.

The gene calls are TRBV7-3 and TRBJ2-3, with 14 bases that match TRBD2. The CDR3 loop spans 15 amino acids. J gave up 4 bases and V 3 bases, and 0 bases lay outside the gene matches. CDR1 is SGHTA, CDR2 FQGTGA, per germline. CDR3 protein: CASSLGLAGADTQYF. CDR3 DNA: TGTGCCAGCAGCTTGGGACTAGCGGGGGCAGATACGCAGTATTTT.

This clone was observed once. The chain uses TRBV27 and TRBJ1-4; D is uncertain. This CDR3 is 14 amino acids long. Germline CDR1 reads MNHEY; CDR2 reads SMNVEV (reference sequence). The V end was cut by 2 bases, the J end by 6 bases, with 10 bases between. The CDR3 DNA reads as TGTGCCAGCAGTTTAGCGGCTTTAGATGAAAAACTGTTTTTT. Its translation is CASSLAALDEKLFF.

The rearrangement uses TRBV4-3 and TRBJ2-1; D perhaps matches TRBD2 (6 bases). Deletions cut 1 base from V and 5 bases from J, with 9 bases between. The CDR3 length is 14 residues. Germline assignment: CDR1 LGHNA and CDR2 YSLEER. In DNA form, the CDR3 reads TGCGCCAGCAGCCAAGTGGGGGGACACAATGAGCAGTTCTTC. Protein: CASSQVGGHNEQFF.

This clone was recorded once. The chain is built from TRBV7-3 and TRBJ2-1; TRBD2 agrees at 9 bases. Germline CDR1 SGHTA, CDR2 FQGTGA. With V trimmed by 6 bases and J by 3 bases, 6 bases remained unmatched. This CDR3 comprises 15 residues. The CDR3 region is CASRLAGAVYNEQFF. The CDR3 DNA is TGTGCCAGCAGATTAGCGGGAGCGGTCTACAATGAGCAGTTCTTC.

J is TRBJ2-1 and V is TRBV5-5, with 10 bases fitting TRBD2. Germline V gene data show CDR1 as SGHKS and CDR2 as YYEKEE (reference sequence). V gave up 2 bases and J gave up 2 bases; unmatched junction bases: 4. CDR3 size: 16 residues. The CDR3 bases are TGTGCCAGCAGCTTTAGACTAGCGGGCACCTACAATGAGCAGTTCTTC. This codes for CASSFRLAGTYNEQFF.

This clone was observed a single time. The rearrangement uses TRBV28 and TRBJ1-4; D is unclear. CDR1 and CDR2 from the germline V gene are MDHEN and SYDVKM. The CDR3 covers 17 residues. With 4 bases removed from V and 7 bases from J, the gap between germline ends came to 22 bases. CDR3 nucleotide sequence: TGTGCCAGCAGTTCCCCCCCTATAGGTTCAGCGAGTGAAAAACTGTTTTTT. As protein: CASSSPPIGSASEKLFF.

The chain uses TRBV7-3 and TRBJ1-2; the D gene is possibly TRBD1 (6 bases). The CDR3 runs to 13 residues. The V and J ends lost 5 bases and 8 bases respectively, with 15 bases between them. Germline lookup yields CDR1 SGHTA and CDR2 FQGTGA. CDR3 DNA: TGTGCCAGCAGCCCGTTGGGGGCAGGAGGCTACACCTTC. Protein product: CASSPLGAGGYTF.

This sequence joins TRBV6-5 and TRBJ1-2; 7 bases align to TRBD1. The CDR3 length is 13 residues. J was trimmed by 4 bases and V by 6 bases; bases with no gene match: 5. Per germline, CDR1 MNHEY and CDR2 SVGAGI. Written as DNA, the CDR3 is TGTGCCAGCAGGAACAGGGGTACCTATGGCTACACCTTC. It translates to CASRNRGTYGYTF.

This chain connects TRBV29-1 to TRBJ2-1; D call uncertain. V lost 3 bases and J 4 bases, leaving 13 bases between the germline ends. Germline V CDR1 and CDR2: SQVTM, ANQGSEA. This CDR3 region has 14 residues. Here the CDR3 DNA reads TGCAGCGTTGAGAACTATGGCCGATACAATGAGCAGTTCTTC. Amino acids: CSVENYGRYNEQFF.

The chain carries TRBV27 and TRBJ1-1; D is possibly TRBD1 (6 bases). Germline assignment: CDR1 MNHEY and CDR2 SMNVEV (reference sequence). This CDR3 region has 9 residues. Trimming cost V 9 bases and J 11 bases, with 10 bases left between them. CDR3 sequence (DNA): TGTGCCAGAGGGGGGGTTGCTTTCTTT. This sequence encodes CARGGVAFF.